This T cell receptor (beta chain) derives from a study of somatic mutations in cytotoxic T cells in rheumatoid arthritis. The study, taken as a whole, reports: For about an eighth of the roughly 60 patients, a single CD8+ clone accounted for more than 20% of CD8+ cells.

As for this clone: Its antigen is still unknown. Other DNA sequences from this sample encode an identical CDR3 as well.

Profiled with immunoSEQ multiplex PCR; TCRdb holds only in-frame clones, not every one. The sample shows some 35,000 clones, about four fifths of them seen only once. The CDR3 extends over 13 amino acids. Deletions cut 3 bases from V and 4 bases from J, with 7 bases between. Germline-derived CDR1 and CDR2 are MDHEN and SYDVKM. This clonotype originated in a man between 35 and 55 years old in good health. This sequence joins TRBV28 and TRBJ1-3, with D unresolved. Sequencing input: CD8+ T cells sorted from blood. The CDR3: CASSLLQGNTIYF. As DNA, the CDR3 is TGTGCCAGCAGTTTGTTACAGGGAAACACCATATATTTT.